The sequence of this TCR beta chain was determined in a study of Graves' ophthalmopathy and Graves' hyperthyroidism. Whole-study findings and limits: The model predicted ophthalmopathy progression with roughly 70% sensitivity and approximately 72% specificity.

The sample holds many counts of this clonotype. Antigen unknown. Germline V lookup: CDR1 SQVTM, CDR2 ANQGSEA. With 7 bases removed from V and 7 bases from J, the gap between germline ends came to 16 bases. The length of the CDR3 is 12 residues. Moderately to severely active ophthalmopathy under 3 months, CAS at least 3, NOSPECS at least 4. Additional autoimmune diseases, uncontrolled infections, pregnancy or lactation disqualified patients. RNA transcripts provided the template for amplifying TCR beta CDR3 regions. First-round RT-PCR relied on HTBI primers, and a second-round multiplex PCR came next. TCRdb itself ran the multiplex PCR reads through MiXCR, one entry per CDR3 protein. Altogether over 150,000 distinct CDR3 sequences are present, around two fifths being singletons, with the ten largest covering roughly 5.2%.

This chain joins TRBV29-1 and TRBJ1-2; D is unclear. The clonotype originates from a woman aged 40 to 50 with Graves' ophthalmopathy. The sequencing sample was made of peripheral blood. The CDR3 loop reads CSERRGASGYTF. In nucleotides, the CDR3 is TGCAGCGAGCGCCGGGGTGCGAGTGGCTACACCTTC.